These T cell receptor beta chains were read from a single sample in a study of patients and donors after allogeneic stem cell transplantation. TCRdb reanalysed the RT-PCR reads using MiXCR and keeps one entry per CDR3 protein. The profile shows approximately 210,000 distinct CDR3 sequences, roughly two fifths of them singletons. The source material was blood, either unsorted or a sorted T cell fraction (not recorded which). The receptors were sampled from a human donor who was either an allogeneic HSCT recipient or a stem cell or donor lymphocyte infusion donor (not recorded which). It is not recorded whose cells these are; they may come from a transplant donor. Both conserved end residues are part of each CDR3. The D gene is left open where the match is weak. Only part of the rows carry a size: once, few, many, or a class if the clone is expanded.

length	J	size	V	D	CDR3	DNA
15	TRBJ2-7	NA	TRBV25-1	NA	CASSGLSVGSYEQYF	TGTGCCAGCAGTGGTCTTAGTGTCGGATCCTACGAGCAGTACTTC
16	TRBJ1-1	few	TRBV7-6	TRBD1	CASSSDRVGENTEAFF	TGTGCCAGCAGCTCGGACAGGGTGGGCGAGAACACTGAAGCTTTCTTT
11	TRBJ1-2	NA	TRBV20-1	NA	CSARTDHGYTF	TGCAGTGCTAGAACCGACCACGGCTACACCTTC
14	TRBJ1-1	few	TRBV19	NA	CASSTGNLNTEAFF	TGTGCCAGTAGTACCGGCAACTTGAACACTGAAGCTTTCTTT
14	TRBJ1-5	NA	TRBV6-1	NA	CASSEGNHNQPQHF	TGTGCCAGCAGTGAAGGCAACCACAATCAGCCCCAGCATTTT
14	TRBJ2-7	NA	TRBV6-5	TRBD1	CASSPDRARHEQYF	TGTGCCAGCAGTCCTGACAGGGCCAGACACGAGCAGTACTTC
16	TRBJ1-3	few	TRBV4-3	NA	CASSPAGAPSGNTIYF	TGCGCCAGCAGCCCGGCTGGGGCCCCCTCTGGAAACACCATATATTTT
17	TRBJ2-7	once	TRBV18	TRBD2	CASSPEGRSGRANEQYF	TGTGCCAGCTCACCAGAAGGGAGGAGCGGGAGGGCCAACGAGCAGTACTTC
13	TRBJ1-4	NA	TRBV5-6	NA	CASGTGTGEKLFF	TGTGCCAGCGGCACCGGGACGGGTGAAAAACTGTTTTTT
11	TRBJ2-7	NA	TRBV20-1	NA	CSATEHYEQYF	TGCAGTGCTACGGAGCACTACGAGCAGTACTTC
12	TRBJ1-2	once	TRBV12-3/TRBV12-4	TRBD1	CASSWDRGGYTF	TGTGCCAGCAGTTGGGACAGGGGTGGCTACACCTTC
14	TRBJ1-3	NA	TRBV6-2/TRBV6-3	NA	CASSFTASGNTIYF	TGTGCCAGCAGTTTCACAGCGTCTGGAAACACCATATATTTT
15	TRBJ1-2	few	TRBV29-1	NA	CSVEAQQEWDYGYTF	TGCAGCGTTGAAGCTCAACAGGAGTGGGACTATGGCTACACCTTC
17	TRBJ2-7	NA	TRBV21-1	NA	CASSKKGGYPRSYEQYF	TGTGCCAGCAGCAAAAAAGGGGGCTACCCGAGATCCTACGAGCAGTACTTC
13	TRBJ1-2	NA	TRBV25-1	NA	CASSVSANYGYTF	TGTGCCAGCAGTGTCTCAGCTAACTATGGCTACACCTTC
11	TRBJ1-3	NA	TRBV29-1	NA	CSGRLGNTIYF	TGCAGCGGGAGACTTGGAAACACCATATATTTT
18	TRBJ1-1	NA	TRBV28	NA	CASSLAPVFGGVNTEAFF	TGTGCCAGCAGTTTAGCCCCGGTGTTTGGCGGGGTGAACACTGAAGCTTTCTTT
13	TRBJ2-2	NA	TRBV7-7	NA	CASSSRNTGELFF	TGTGCCAGCAGCTCTCGGAACACCGGGGAGCTGTTTTTT
14	TRBJ2-1	few	TRBV12-3/TRBV12-4	NA	CASRTSGGYNEQFF	TGTGCCAGCAGGACGAGCGGTGGTTACAATGAGCAGTTCTTC
14	TRBJ1-2	few	TRBV5-6	NA	CASSFEDRPQSYTF	TGTGCCAGCAGCTTCGAAGACAGACCCCAAAGCTACACCTTC
20	TRBJ1-6	few	TRBV6-6	TRBD1	CASSYGGGRGSSSYNSPLHF	TGTGCCAGCAGTTACGGAGGTGGCAGGGGGTCTAGCTCCTATAATTCACCCCTCCACTTT
17	TRBJ1-4	NA	TRBV9	NA	CASSEGELTEYNEKLFF	TGTGCCAGCAGCGAGGGGGAATTGACAGAGTATAATGAAAAACTGTTTTTT
15	TRBJ1-5	NA	TRBV29-1	NA	CSVEYQGLPYQPQHF	TGCAGCGTCGAATATCAGGGCTTACCGTATCAGCCCCAGCATTTT
12	TRBJ2-4	NA	TRBV29-1	NA	CSLVGDQNIQYF	TGCAGCCTCGTTGGTGACCAAAACATTCAGTACTTC
16	TRBJ2-7	NA	TRBV3-1	NA	CASSQEGASTSYEQYF	TGTGCCAGCAGCCAAGAGGGGGCCTCCACTTCCTACGAGCAGTACTTC
14	TRBJ1-2	NA	TRBV20-1	NA	CSARRDGDNYGYTF	TGCAGTGCTAGAAGGGACGGAGATAACTATGGCTACACCTTC
12	TRBJ1-2	many	TRBV12-3/TRBV12-4	NA	CASSRDGYGYTF	TGTGCCAGCAGCCGAGACGGCTATGGCTACACCTTC
13	TRBJ2-5	NA	TRBV12-3/TRBV12-4	NA	CASSLVDQETQYF	TGTGCCAGCAGTTTAGTGGACCAAGAGACCCAGTACTTC
16	TRBJ2-7	NA	TRBV12-3/TRBV12-4	TRBD1	CASSSQRTGFSYEQYF	TGTGCCAGCAGTTCACAAAGGACAGGGTTCTCCTACGAGCAGTACTTC
13	TRBJ2-3	NA	TRBV11-2	NA	CASQEGGTDTQYF	TGTGCCAGCCAGGAGGGCGGCACAGATACGCAGTATTTT
14	TRBJ2-3	few	TRBV29-1	NA	CSGIQMTSTDTQYF	TGCAGCGGGATTCAGATGACTAGCACAGATACGCAGTATTTT
14	TRBJ2-1	NA	TRBV6-4	TRBD2	CATSAGYPGDEQFF	TGTGCCACCTCAGCGGGATACCCCGGCGATGAGCAGTTCTTC
20	TRBJ2-1	NA	TRBV24-1	TRBD2	CATSDLPLGGSESSYNEQFF	TGTGCCACCAGTGATTTGCCCCTCGGGGGGAGCGAAAGCTCCTACAATGAGCAGTTCTTC
16	TRBJ2-1	NA	TRBV5-1	TRBD2	CASSLSRLAGGNEQFF	TGCGCCAGCAGCTTGTCCCGACTAGCGGGAGGAAATGAGCAGTTCTTC
13	TRBJ1-2	NA	TRBV3-1	NA	CASSQETLYGYTF	TGTGCCAGCAGCCAAGAGACTCTCTATGGCTACACCTTC
16	TRBJ2-7	NA	TRBV7-6	TRBD2	CASSSLSGRASYEQYF	TGTGCCAGCAGCTCCCTTAGCGGGAGGGCCTCTTACGAGCAGTACTTC
12	TRBJ2-1	NA	TRBV20-1	NA	CSAKGTRNEQFF	TGCAGTGCTAAAGGGACTCGCAATGAGCAGTTCTTC
17	TRBJ1-1	few	TRBV3-1	TRBD1	CASSQDPQGARGTEAFF	TGTGCCAGCAGCCAAGATCCACAGGGGGCGCGTGGCACTGAAGCTTTCTTT
14	TRBJ1-4	few	TRBV15	NA	CATPPRPNNEKLFF	TGTGCCACCCCGCCCAGGCCCAATAATGAAAAACTGTTTTTT
13	TRBJ2-3	few	TRBV7-9	NA	CASSSQSTDTQYF	TGTGCCAGCAGCTCACAGAGCACAGATACGCAGTATTTT
13	TRBJ1-5	NA	TRBV18	NA	CASSRDDNQPQHF	TGTGCCAGCTCACGGGATGACAATCAGCCCCAGCATTTT
13	TRBJ2-1	NA	TRBV7-3	TRBD1	CASSLQGAGEQFF	TGTGCCAGCAGCTTACAGGGGGCGGGTGAGCAGTTCTTC
14	TRBJ2-1	few	TRBV2	TRBD2	CASSDGGLVHEQFF	TGTGCCAGCAGTGATGGGGGACTAGTCCATGAGCAGTTCTTC
14	TRBJ1-6	few	TRBV29-1	TRBD1	CSVRDRENNSPLHF	TGCAGCGTCCGGGACAGAGAGAATAATTCACCCCTCCACTTT
15	TRBJ1-2	NA	TRBV5-6	TRBD1	CASSFVTGGLGGYTF	TGTGCCAGCAGCTTCGTGACAGGGGGCTTGGGCGGCTACACCTTC
13	TRBJ2-3	few	TRBV28	NA	CASTGVATDTQYF	TGTGCCAGCACGGGGGTAGCGACAGATACGCAGTATTTT
14	TRBJ2-3	NA	TRBV28	NA	CASSIASTQDTQYF	TGTGCCAGCAGTATAGCCTCAACACAAGATACGCAGTATTTT
15	TRBJ2-3	NA	TRBV7-8	TRBD2	CASSLEAGSVDTQYF	TGTGCCAGCAGCCTGGAAGCGGGATCCGTAGATACGCAGTATTTT
14	TRBJ2-7	NA	TRBV27	NA	CASSHGLGIFEQYF	TGTGCCAGCAGTCACGGCCTCGGGATTTTCGAGCAGTACTTC
15	TRBJ2-7	NA	TRBV6-5	TRBD2	CASTPLAGASHEQYF	TGTGCCAGCACACCCCTAGCGGGAGCTTCCCACGAGCAGTACTTC
16	TRBJ1-3	NA	TRBV7-2	TRBD1	CASSFGTGSSGNTIYF	TGTGCCAGCAGCTTCGGGACAGGGAGCTCTGGAAACACCATATATTTT
17	TRBJ1-4	few	TRBV12-3/TRBV12-4	TRBD1	CASSSIGWTGENEKLFF	TGTGCCAGCAGTTCAATCGGTTGGACAGGAGAGAATGAAAAACTGTTTTTT
13	TRBJ1-2	NA	TRBV20-1	NA	CSARAGAIYGYTF	TGCAGTGCTAGAGCAGGGGCGATCTATGGCTACACCTTC
17	TRBJ2-1	NA	TRBV4-3	TRBD2	CASSQDQRTSGNYEQFF	TGCGCCAGCAGCCAAGACCAGCGGACTAGCGGGAACTATGAGCAGTTCTTC